Presented here are 25 T cell receptor beta chains from one specimen sequenced in a study of OX40 agonist ivuxolimab in advanced cancers. The repertoire was sequenced with immunoSEQ multiplex PCR; TCRdb's copy has only in-frame clones and lacks some. Of 20,000 to 25,000 clones listed, around 86% are singletons. Sequenced here: CD4+ or CD8+ T cells sorted from blood, sampled in a trial of the OX40 agonist ivuxolimab. All receptors derive from an adult with an advanced solid tumor such as melanoma, head and neck, liver or kidney cancer.

The chain couples TRBV7-3 to TRBJ1-3; D ambiguous. CDR1 SGHTA and CDR2 FQGTGA come from the germline V gene. The CDR3 extends over 16 amino acids. V shed 0 bases and J shed 2 bases, with 11 bases lying between them. Written as DNA, the CDR3 is TGTGCCAGCAGCTTAACTAGCCTCCCGACTGGAAACACCATATATTTT. This translates into CASSLTSLPTGNTIYF.

The rearrangement links TRBV27 to TRBJ2-7; D may correspond to TRBD1 or TRBD2 (7 bases each). The CDR3 loop spans 19 amino acids. The ends were cut back, 6 bases at V and 2 bases at J, with 29 bases in the middle. Germline V gene sequence: CDR1 MNHEY, CDR2 SMNVEV (reference sequence). The CDR3 DNA follows: TGTGCCAGCAGACTCAAGAACCAGGGGGGGACCAATCCTACCTACGAGCAGTACTTC. Protein product: CASRLKNQGGTNPTYEQYF.

This clone was observed a handful of times. The rearrangement uses TRBV7-2 and TRBJ2-4, with TRBD2 matching 7 bases. The J segment lost 10 bases and the V segment lost 0 bases, leaving 3 bases of the junction unmatched. The CDR3 runs to 13 residues. Germline V lookup: CDR1 SGHTA, CDR2 FQGNSA. The CDR3 sequence is CASSLADSGIQYF. The CDR3 nucleotides are TGTGCCAGCAGCTTAGCGGATAGCGGGATTCAGTACTTC.

The chain combines TRBV6-6 with TRBJ1-2; D is uncertain. With 2 bases removed from V and 4 bases from J, the gap between germline ends came to 11 bases. This CDR3 comprises 14 residues. Germline-derived CDR1 and CDR2 are MNHNY and SVGAGI (reference sequence). The CDR3 region has the DNA TGTGCCAGCAGTTACCTCGACGGCCTCTATGGCTACACCTTC. Protein product: CASSYLDGLYGYTF.

V and J are TRBV5-1 and TRBJ2-1, with a tentative D call TRBD1 (5 bases). This CDR3 has 15 amino acids. The V end was cut by 4 bases, the J end by 0 bases, with 11 bases between. Germline V gene sequence: CDR1 SGHRS, CDR2 YFSETQ. The DNA for the CDR3 is TGCGCCAGCAGCGCGGACATTAACTCCTACAATGAGCAGTTCTTC. It codes for CASSADINSYNEQFF.

The chain carries TRBV5-4 and TRBJ2-5; 8 bases align to TRBD2. Trimming took 0 bases from V and 2 from J; bases not matched to a gene: 6. The CDR3 spans 16 residues. CDR1 is SGHNT and CDR2 is YYREEE in the germline V gene (reference sequence). CDR3 nucleotides: TGTGCCAGCAGCTTGGGACTAGCGACCCAACAAGAGACCCAGTACTTC. It translates to CASSLGLATQQETQYF.

V and J are TRBV18 and TRBJ1-4; the match to TRBD1 covers 8 bases. The J segment lost 5 bases and the V segment lost 2 bases, leaving 4 bases of the junction unmatched. The CDR3 length is 15 residues. Per the germline V gene, CDR1 is KGHSH and CDR2 is LQKENI. The CDR3 protein is CASSPGTGVNEKLFF. The CDR3 DNA reads TGTGCCAGCTCACCAGGGACAGGTGTCAATGAAAAACTGTTTTTT.

CDR3 loop: CAISRVGTGNTEAFF. CDR3 coding DNA: TGTGCCATCAGTAGAGTTGGGACAGGGAACACTGAAGCTTTCTTT. The chain links TRBV10-3 to TRBJ1-1, with 8 bases matching TRBD1. The V gene end was trimmed by 5 bases and the J gene end by 1 base; junction bases not matched to a gene: 6. Germline V gene lookup returns CDR1 ENHRY and CDR2 SYGVKD. This CDR3 is 15 amino acids long.

This clone was counted a single time. The same CDR3 also results from other DNA sequences found in this sample. The chain is built from TRBV20-1 and TRBJ2-5; maybe TRBD2 (6 bases). The CDR3 has 11 residues. Trimming cost V 6 bases and J 4 bases, with 9 bases left between them. The germline gives CDR1 DFQATT, CDR2 SNEGSKA (reference sequence). The CDR3 spells CSARLGETQYF. The CDR3 DNA sequence: TGCAGTGCCAGACTAGGAGAGACCCAGTACTTC.

This chain links TRBV5-4 with TRBJ1-1, with D uncertain. CDR3 length equals 14 residues. With 2 bases removed from V and 4 bases from J, the gap between germline ends came to 12 bases. Germline V gene lookup returns CDR1 SGHNT and CDR2 YYREEE (reference sequence). The CDR3 spells CASSFSGGGTEAFF. DNA for the CDR3: TGTGCCAGCAGCTTTTCGGGCGGTGGCACTGAAGCTTTCTTT.

This chain uses TRBV12-1 with TRBJ2-7; the table's D gene call, TRBD1, was not cross checked with the DNA. TRBV12-1 is an annotated pseudogene. The CDR3 runs 18 residues. The CDR3 protein is CASSLTPRGRGFTYEQYF. CDR3 DNA sequence: TGTGCCAGCAGCTTGACCCCGCGGGGCAGGGGGTTTACCTACGAGCAGTACTTC.

The chain combines TRBV2 with TRBJ1-1, with D uncertain. V lost 6 bases, J lost 1 base, and 12 bases lay in between. CDR3 length: 14 residues. Germline CDR1 and CDR2: SNHLY and FYNNEI. CDR3 DNA sequence: TGTGCCAGCAGACCGGACTCGACGAACACTGAAGCTTTCTTT. It specifies CASRPDSTNTEAFF.

This clone has a handful of counts. CDR3 in amino acids: CASSHNVQQSRANVLTF. The CDR3 DNA sequence: TGCGCCAGCAGTCATAACGTGCAACAAAGTCGGGCCAACGTCCTGACTTTC. The chain has TRBV23-1 and TRBJ2-6; D ambiguous. TRBV23-1 qualifies as an ORF whose function is uncertain. The CDR3 is made up of 17 amino acids. The V end lost 3 bases, the J end lost 5 bases, and 17 bases lay between the germline ends.

The chain combines TRBV7-2 with TRBJ2-1; no firm D call. Per germline, CDR1 SGHTA and CDR2 FQGNSA. The V end lost 4 bases, the J end lost 0 bases, and 16 bases lay between the germline ends. The CDR3 contains 17 residues. The CDR3 spells CASSSRAGPSSYNEQFF. The CDR3 region has the DNA TGTGCCAGCAGCTCAAGGGCCGGCCCGAGCTCCTACAATGAGCAGTTCTTC.

About this clone: The junction departs from the called germline gene at one end, perhaps through a read error. The chain uses TRBV6-6 and TRBJ1-2; D not certain. CDR3 length equals 15 residues. The V gene's germline CDR1 is MNHNY and CDR2 SVGAGI (reference sequence). The CDR3 region is CAISGSTRGDHGYTF. In DNA, the CDR3 is TGTGCCATCAGTGGGAGCACACGGGGTGACCATGGCTACACCTTC.

This chain connects TRBV6-6 to TRBJ1-3; no reliable D call. Germline lookup yields CDR1 MNHNY and CDR2 SVGAGI (reference sequence). The V gene lost 0 bases and the J gene lost 4 bases, with 10 bases spanning the gap. The CDR3 totals 15 residues. The CDR3 region has the DNA TGTGCCAGCAGTTACTCGGAGGGATCCGGAAACACCATATATTTT. Translation gives CASSYSEGSGNTIYF.

This chain joins TRBV7-3 and TRBJ2-2; D not resolved. The CDR3 totals 14 residues. The V and J ends lost 3 bases and 4 bases respectively, with 9 bases between them. CDR1 and CDR2 from the germline V gene are SGHTA and FQGTGA. DNA for the CDR3: TGTGCCAGCAGCTTCTCCCCGGGCACCGGGGAGCTGTTTTTT. It yields the protein CASSFSPGTGELFF.

DNA of the CDR3: TGTGCCAGCAGCCTTAGCGGTCTGCACGGAGATACGCAGTATTTT. Protein product: CASSLSGLHGDTQYF. The chain uses TRBV7-8 and TRBJ2-3; TRBD2 is a possible D gene (6 bases). The CDR3 spans 15 residues. Trimming took off 5 bases at V and 5 bases at J, with 17 bases between the two ends. Germline-derived CDR1 and CDR2 are SGHVS and FQNEAQ.

The V call is TRBV13, the J call TRBJ1-5, with 8 bases that match TRBD1. Germline V lookup: CDR1 PRHDT, CDR2 FYEKMQ (reference sequence). The CDR3 spans 17 residues. V gave up 2 bases and J gave up 2 bases; unmatched junction bases: 8. The DNA for the CDR3 is TGTGCCAGCAGCTTAAGGCAGGGGGCGCCGGGCAATCAGCCCCAGCATTTT. Amino acid sequence: CASSLRQGAPGNQPQHF.

CDR3 sequence: CASSFGASGSYEQYF. Written as DNA, the CDR3 is TGTGCCAGCAGCTTTGGGGCTAGTGGGTCGTACGAGCAGTACTTC. The V gene is TRBV11-2, the J gene TRBJ2-7; TRBD1 is a possible D gene (5 bases). The V and J ends lost 3 bases and 4 bases respectively, with 16 bases between them. Per the germline V gene, CDR1 is SGHAT and CDR2 is FQNNGV. The CDR3 runs to 15 residues.

In its sample, this clone was seen a few times. This chain connects TRBV19 to TRBJ1-5; D is undetermined. The V end lost 7 bases, the J end lost 1 base, and 5 bases lay between the germline ends. The CDR3 loop spans 12 amino acids. Germline CDR1 LNHDA, CDR2 SQIVND (reference sequence). The CDR3 nucleotides read TGTGCCAGTAAGGGCAGCAATCAGCCCCAGCATTTT. Its protein is CASKGSNQPQHF.

The V and J genes are TRBV6-5 and TRBJ1-1; D possibly corresponds to TRBD1 (5 bases). Deletions cut 2 bases from V and 2 bases from J, with 15 bases between. This CDR3 comprises 16 residues. Germline-derived CDR1 and CDR2 are MNHEY and SVGAGI. The DNA of the CDR3 is TGTGCCAGCAGTTACACCCGATCCACAGGAAACACTGAAGCTTTCTTT. Its translation is CASSYTRSTGNTEAFF.

The chain recombines TRBV7-2 with TRBJ2-7; TRBD1 aligns across 10 bases. V was pared by 5 bases and J by 3 bases, with 4 bases of the junction left unmatched. There are 14 residues in the CDR3. Germline CDR1 is SGHTA and CDR2 is FQGNSA. CDR3 coding DNA: TGTGCCAGCAGCCCTAGGACAGGGGGCTACGAGCAGTACTTC. Encoded protein: CASSPRTGGYEQYF.

The V and J genes are TRBV7-3 and TRBJ2-1; D might be TRBD2 (6 bases). The length of the CDR3 is 16 residues. The V and J ends lost 5 bases and 6 bases respectively, with 20 bases between them. Germline-derived CDR1 and CDR2 are SGHTA and FQGTGA. The CDR3 DNA is TGTGCCAGCAGCCCCGGGGTGGGCGGGGCCTTCAATGAGCAGTTCTTC. Translation gives CASSPGVGGAFNEQFF.

V and J are TRBV29-1 and TRBJ2-5; 7 positions match TRBD2. This CDR3 spans 11 amino acids. Germline V gene sequence: CDR1 SQVTM, CDR2 ANQGSEA. The J segment lost 7 bases and the V segment lost 3 bases, leaving 2 bases of the junction unmatched. In DNA, the CDR3 is TGCAGCGTTGAGTGGGGGGGGACCCAGTACTTC. Residues: CSVEWGGTQYF. Full variable domain (rest looked up from reference TRBV29-1 and TRBJ2-5): SAVISQKPSRDICQRGTSLTIQCQVDSQVTMMFWYRQQPGQSLTLIATANQGSEATYESGFVIDKFPISRPNLTFSTLTVSNMSPEDSSIYLCSVEWGGTQYFGPGTRLLVL.